This TCR beta chain was sequenced for a study of blood T cell repertoires in COVID-19. In the study overall: From the United States, Italy and Spain came samples of acute and convalescent COVID-19. PBMCs, B-cell-depleted T cells, or T cells were the source of the cDNA or gDNA that made up the material.

In the study's own analysis: Researchers report that nucleated cell counts were estimated from reference gene primer amplification. Libraries were prepared by immunoSEQ multiplex PCR; TCRdb keeps only in-frame clonotypes and omits some of them. V and J calls and clone size are copied from that table; D and trimming were computed from the DNA. The table records some 300,000 clones, 88% of them present only once. Trimming stripped 0 bases from V and 6 bases from J, with 15 bases between. CDR1 SQVTM and CDR2 ANQGSEA come from the germline V gene. There are 14 residues in the CDR3. The sample consisted of peripheral blood. This chain connects TRBV29-1 to TRBJ2-7; TRBD1 might be the D (7 bases). The TCR originated in a woman in her 30s who had recovered from COVID-19. Written as DNA, the CDR3 is TGCAGCGTTGAAGATCCCAGGGGGGACTCCGAGCAGTACTTC. It yields the protein CSVEDPRGDSEQYF.